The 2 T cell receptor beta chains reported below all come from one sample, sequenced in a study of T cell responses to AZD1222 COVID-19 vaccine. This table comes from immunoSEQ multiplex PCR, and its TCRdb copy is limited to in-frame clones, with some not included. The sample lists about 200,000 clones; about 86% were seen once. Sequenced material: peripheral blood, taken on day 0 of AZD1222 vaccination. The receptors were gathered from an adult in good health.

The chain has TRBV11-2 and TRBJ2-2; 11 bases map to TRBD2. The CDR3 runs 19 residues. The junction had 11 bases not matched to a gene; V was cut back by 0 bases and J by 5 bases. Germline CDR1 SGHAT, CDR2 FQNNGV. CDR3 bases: TGTGCCAGCAGCTTAGATCTCACTAGCGGGGGTGTTAGGACCGGGGAGCTGTTTTTT. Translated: CASSLDLTSGGVRTGELFF.

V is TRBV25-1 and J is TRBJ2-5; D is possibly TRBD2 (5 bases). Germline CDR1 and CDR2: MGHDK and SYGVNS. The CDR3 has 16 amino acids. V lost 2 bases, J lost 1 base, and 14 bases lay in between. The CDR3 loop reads CASSERRKGSQETQYF. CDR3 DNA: TGTGCCAGCAGTGAAAGGAGGAAGGGCAGCCAAGAGACCCAGTACTTC.